This T cell receptor beta chain stems from a study of blood T cell repertoires in COVID-19. Turning to the study itself: Whether acute or convalescent, the COVID-19 samples came from the United States, Italy and Spain.

Original handling: Quantification of nucleated cells was approximated via reference gene primer amplification. TCRdb's copy holds only in-frame clones and misses some; the assay was immunoSEQ multiplex PCR. That table supplies the V and J calls and clone size; D and trimming were determined from the DNA. The sample lists some 50,000 clones; about 80% were seen once. Trimming took off 0 bases at V and 9 bases at J, with 15 bases between the two ends. Germline V gene sequence: CDR1 SGHTA, CDR2 FQGNSA. CDR3 size: 16 residues. The sequence was obtained from a human donor in a cohort sampled during active COVID-19. What was sequenced was peripheral blood. The chain employs TRBV7-2 and TRBJ1-6; D gene unclear. For the CDR3, the DNA is TGTGCCAGCAGCTTAGCTCAAACAGCGGTGGGTTCACCCCTCCACTTT. Its translation is CASSLAQTAVGSPLHF.